The rows below give T cell receptor beta chains drawn from one sample of a study of neurological immune-mediated disorders. TCRdb re-analysed the 5' RACE reads in MiXCR, keeping a single row per CDR3 protein. The sample has about 80,000 distinct CDR3 sequences; 5.5% to 6.5% are singletons. The sequencing sample was made of PBMCs. The source is a woman in her sixties with multiple sclerosis. CDR3s include the opening cysteine and the closing phenylalanine or tryptophan. The D gene is left open where the match is weak. Clone sizes are given selectively: once, few, many, or a class where the clone is expanded.

.	TRBV7-8	many	TRBJ2-7	14	TGTGCCAGCAGCTGGGGGGACTCAGACTACGAGCAGTACTTC	CASSWGDSDYEQYF
.	TRBV6-1	many	TRBJ2-3	13	TGTGCCAGCAGTGCTGACCAGGGGTATACGCAGTATTTT	CASSADQGYTQYF
.	TRBV6-1	many	TRBJ2-1	15	TGTGCCAGCAGTGAAGGGGTAGGGGTCTACAATGAGCAGTTCTTC	CASSEGVGVYNEQFF
TRBD1	TRBV20-1	many	TRBJ2-5	13	TGCAGTGCTAGTCCACAGGGGGAAGAGACCCAGTACTTC	CSASPQGEETQYF
TRBD1	TRBV5-5	many	TRBJ2-5	13	TGTGCCAGCAGCCCACAGGGGGAAGAGACCCAGTACTTC	CASSPQGEETQYF
.	TRBV6-6	few	TRBJ1-1	12	TGTGCCAGCAGTTACGTGAACACTGAAGCTTTCTTT	CASSYVNTEAFF
TRBD1	TRBV12-3/TRBV12-4	many	TRBJ2-2	14	TGTGCCAGCAGCGGACAGGGATACACCGGGGAGCTGTTTTTT	CASSGQGYTGELFF
.	TRBV5-1	many	TRBJ2-1	16	TGCGCCAGCAGCTCTCCTCTCGGAACTTCCTACAATGAGCAGTTCTTC	CASSSPLGTSYNEQFF
.	TRBV7-9	many	TRBJ2-1	11	TGTGCCAGCAGCTTCCCAAATGAGCAGTTCTTC	CASSFPNEQFF
.	TRBV20-1	many	TRBJ2-7	16	TGCAGTGCTAGAGATCGAGGCAGGGGATTGTCCTACGAGCAGTACTTC	CSARDRGRGLSYEQYF
TRBD1	TRBV6-1	many	TRBJ1-5	14	TGTGCCAGCAGTCGGACAGGGAAGGATCAGCCCCAGCATTTT	CASSRTGKDQPQHF
TRBD2	TRBV3-1	many	TRBJ2-7	15	TGTGCCAGCAGCCGAAAAGGGGAGGGGTCGTCCGAGCAGTACTTC	CASSRKGEGSSEQYF
TRBD2	TRBV7-9	many	TRBJ2-2	17	TGTGCCAGCAGCTCCCTACCGGGACTAGCTAATACCGGGGAGCTGTTTTTT	CASSSLPGLANTGELFF
.	TRBV20-1	many	TRBJ2-7	13	TGCAGTGCCCCGGGGGACAGCGGCTACGAGCAGTACTTC	CSAPGDSGYEQYF
TRBD2	TRBV12-3/TRBV12-4	many	TRBJ2-3	14	TGTGCCAGCAGCTTGACTAGCGGGGGAGATACGCAGTATTTT	CASSLTSGGDTQYF
.	TRBV3-1	many	TRBJ2-1	15	TGTGCCAGCAGCCAAGATCAACCTAGCTTCAATGAGCAGTTCTTC	CASSQDQPSFNEQFF
TRBD1	TRBV29-1	many	TRBJ2-1	13	TGCAGCGCCGAAGGACAGGGGGCGAGTGAGCAGTTCTTC	CSAEGQGASEQFF
.	TRBV20-1	many	TRBJ1-2	12	TGCAGTGCTAGTCTGGGGGTTGGTGGCTACACCTTC	CSASLGVGGYTF
TRBD2	TRBV20-1	many	TRBJ2-1	16	TGCAGTCCCACACTCGGGACTAGCGGGGGTAGGGATGAGCAGTTCTTC	CSPTLGTSGGRDEQFF
.	TRBV6-2/TRBV6-3	many	TRBJ1-2	13	TGTGCCAGCAGTTACCCGCTTAACTATGGCTACACCTTC	CASSYPLNYGYTF
.	TRBV11-3	many	TRBJ1-1	13	TGTGCCAGCAGCTCCAGGGTAGGCACTGAAGCTTTCTTT	CASSSRVGTEAFF
.	TRBV12-2	.	TRBJ1-4	14	TGTGCAAGTCGCTTATGGGCTCACTGGGAAAAACTGTTTTTT	CASRLWAHWEKLFF
TRBD1	TRBV6-5	many	TRBJ2-7	15	TGTGCCAGCAGCCCTCGACAGGGGTGGAGTTACGAGCAGTACTTC	CASSPRQGWSYEQYF
.	TRBV5-1	many	TRBJ2-3	14	TGCGCCAGCAGCTTGGACCGGACCCAGGATACGCAGTATTTT	CASSLDRTQDTQYF
.	TRBV5-1	many	TRBJ1-5	14	TGCGCCAGCAGCTTGGAGGGGAAGAATCAGCCCCAGCATTTT	CASSLEGKNQPQHF
.	TRBV12-3/TRBV12-4	many	TRBJ1-1	13	TGTGCCAGCAGTTTAATGGGGGACACTGAAGCTTTCTTT	CASSLMGDTEAFF
.	TRBV7-2	many	TRBJ2-4	17	TGTGCCAGCAGCTTAAGTCTGGGACTGGGCGGCAAAAACATTCAGTACTTC	CASSLSLGLGGKNIQYF
.	TRBV20-1	many	TRBJ2-5	9	TGCAGTGCGCGGGAGACCCAGTACTTC	CSARETQYF
.	TRBV4-2	.	TRBJ2-5	16	TGTGCCAGCAGCCAAGGAGGGGATCTAGAACGGGAGACCCAGTACTTC	CASSQGGDLERETQYF
TRBD1	TRBV6-2/TRBV6-3	many	TRBJ1-6	15	TGTGCCAGCAGTTCTCCGGGACAGAACTCCTCACCCCTCCACTTT	CASSSPGQNSSPLHF
.	TRBV30	many	TRBJ2-7	10	TGTGCCTGGGGTCCGCAAGAGCAGTACTTC	CAWGPQEQYF
.	TRBV20-1	many	TRBJ1-6	15	TGCAGTGCTAGAGTTCTGGGACATGTAAATTCACCCCTCCACTTT	CSARVLGHVNSPLHF
TRBD2	TRBV20-1	many	TRBJ2-7	14	TGCAGTGCTAATCGGGCTAGCGGGCCTTCCGAGCAGTACTTC	CSANRASGPSEQYF
TRBD2	TRBV7-9	many	TRBJ2-3	17	TGTGCCAGCAGCTTCAGTGGCGGGGGGACTAGCACAGATACGCAGTATTTT	CASSFSGGGTSTDTQYF
.	TRBV20-1	many	TRBJ2-7	15	TGCAGTGCTAGAGAAGGTGGAGCGGCAACCTACGAGCAGTACTTC	CSAREGGAATYEQYF
.	TRBV20-1	many	TRBJ1-6	14	TGCAGTGCTAGATCTTTGGCAGAAAATTCACCCCTCCACTTT	CSARSLAENSPLHF
.	TRBV6-1	many	TRBJ1-6	14	TGTGCCAGCAGTGTATCCGGGCGGAATTCACCCCTCCACTTT	CASSVSGRNSPLHF
TRBD2	TRBV10-3	many	TRBJ2-7	15	TGTGCCATCAGTGAGCCAGGGACTAGCGGCCACGAGCAGTACTTC	CAISEPGTSGHEQYF
.	TRBV5-1	many	TRBJ2-7	15	TGCGCCAGCAGCTTTAACCCAGGGAACTCCTACGAGCAGTACTTC	CASSFNPGNSYEQYF
.	TRBV7-9	many	TRBJ2-7	14	TGTGCCAGCAGCCCTGACACTTACTCCTACGAGCAGTACTTC	CASSPDTYSYEQYF
.	TRBV14	.	TRBJ1-1	14	TGTGCCAGCAGCCACGAAGGAGCGAACACTGAAGCTTTCTTT	CASSHEGANTEAFF
.	TRBV24-1	many	TRBJ1-2	14	TGTGCCACCAGTGATCCCGGGACCCTCTATGGCTACACCTTC	CATSDPGTLYGYTF
.	TRBV5-1	many	TRBJ1-2	13	TGCGCCAGCAGCTTGAGACAGAATGATGGCTACACCTTC	CASSLRQNDGYTF
TRBD2	TRBV5-1	many	TRBJ2-1	14	TGCGCCAGCAGCTTACGGGGGGGCCCGAATGAGCAGTTCTTC	CASSLRGGPNEQFF
.	TRBV28	many	TRBJ2-2	14	TGTGCCAGCGGGCCCAATTCGAACACCGGGGAGCTGTTTTTT	CASGPNSNTGELFF
.	TRBV12-3/TRBV12-4	many	TRBJ2-3	14	TGTGCCAGCAGTTCCGGCGGCTTCACAGATACGCAGTATTTT	CASSSGGFTDTQYF
.	TRBV20-1	.	TRBJ2-1	17	TGCAGTGCTAGAGACCCCGGACCGGGCTCCTATAACTATGAGCAGTTCTTC	CSARDPGPGSYNYEQFF